The clone carrying this TCR beta chain was counted only a few times. This sample is drawn from a study of T cells in Graves' hyperthyroidism and ophthalmopathy. Amplified regions were TCR beta CDR3 sequences from RNA transcripts. The HTBI primer set served for first-round RT-PCR of the TCR CDR3. TCRdb called the multiplex PCR reads again in MiXCR, with one record for every CDR3 protein. The sample shows 450,000 to 650,000 distinct CDR3 sequences, 17% of them seen only once. Clinical symptoms, serum thyroxine and TRAb, thyroid ultrasound and orbital computed tomography together formed the diagnostic basis. Germline V gene sequence: CDR1 SGDLS, CDR2 YYNGEE. Trimming took off 3 bases at V and 11 bases at J, with 12 bases between the two ends. CDR3 size: 12 residues.

This receptor was taken from a woman aged 18-29 years with Graves' ophthalmopathy. The sample taken for sequencing was blood. This rearrangement joins TRBV9 to TRBJ2-1; the D gene could be TRBD1 or TRBD2 (6 bases each). The CDR3 DNA sequence: TGTGCCAGCAGCGGACCGGGGGCTCAGCAGTTCTTC. This codes for CASSGPGAQQFF.